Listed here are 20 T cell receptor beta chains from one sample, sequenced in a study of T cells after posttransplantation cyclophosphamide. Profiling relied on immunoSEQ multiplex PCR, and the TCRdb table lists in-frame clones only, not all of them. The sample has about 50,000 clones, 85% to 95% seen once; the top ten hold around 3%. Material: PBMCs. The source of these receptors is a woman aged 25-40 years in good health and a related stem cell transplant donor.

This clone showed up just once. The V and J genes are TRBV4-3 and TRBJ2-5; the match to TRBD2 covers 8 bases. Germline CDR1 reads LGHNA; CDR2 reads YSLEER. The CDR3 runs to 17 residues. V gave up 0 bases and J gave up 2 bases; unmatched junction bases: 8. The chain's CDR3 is CASSQDFQRGSQETQYF. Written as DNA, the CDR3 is TGCGCCAGCAGCCAAGATTTCCAGCGGGGGTCACAAGAGACCCAGTACTTC.

The DNA of the CDR3 is TGTGCCAGCAGTGAAACGGGGGACTTGAACTATGGCTACACCTTC. This codes for CASSETGDLNYGYTF. This chain links TRBV6-1 with TRBJ1-2; TRBD1 might be the D (5 bases). Trimming pared 2 bases from V and 2 bases from J, leaving 12 bases between. Germline loops: CDR1 MNHNS, CDR2 SASEGT. The CDR3 runs to 15 residues.

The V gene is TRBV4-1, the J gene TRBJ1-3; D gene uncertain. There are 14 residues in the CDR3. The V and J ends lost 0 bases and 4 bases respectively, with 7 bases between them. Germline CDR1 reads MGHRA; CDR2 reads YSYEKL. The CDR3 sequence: CASSQDSAGNTIYF. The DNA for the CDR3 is TGCGCCAGCAGCCAAGACAGCGCGGGAAACACCATATATTTT.

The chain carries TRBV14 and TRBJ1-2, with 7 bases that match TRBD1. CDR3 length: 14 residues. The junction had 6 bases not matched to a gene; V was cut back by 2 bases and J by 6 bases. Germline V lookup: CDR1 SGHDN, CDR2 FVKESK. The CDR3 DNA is TGTGCCAGCAGCCAACGACAGGGTATAAATGGCTACACCTTC. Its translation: CASSQRQGINGYTF.

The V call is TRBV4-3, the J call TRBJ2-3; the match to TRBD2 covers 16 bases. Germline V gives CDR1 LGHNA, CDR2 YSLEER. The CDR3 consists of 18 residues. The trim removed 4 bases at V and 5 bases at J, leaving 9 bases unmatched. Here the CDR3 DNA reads TGCGCCAGCAGCCGCAAGGGGACTAGCGGGGGGGTGGGAGATACGCAGTATTTT. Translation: CASSRKGTSGGVGDTQYF.

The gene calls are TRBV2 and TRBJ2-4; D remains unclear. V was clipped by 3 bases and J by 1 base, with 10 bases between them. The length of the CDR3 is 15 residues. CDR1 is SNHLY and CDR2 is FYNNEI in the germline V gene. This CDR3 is CASSDGSYAKNIQYF. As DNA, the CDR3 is TGTGCCAGCAGTGACGGGTCCTACGCCAAAAACATTCAGTACTTC.

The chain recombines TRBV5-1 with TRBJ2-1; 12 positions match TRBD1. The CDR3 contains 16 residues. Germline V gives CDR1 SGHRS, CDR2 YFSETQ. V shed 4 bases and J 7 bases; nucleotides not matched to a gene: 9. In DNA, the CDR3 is TGCGCCAGCAGCCCAACCGGGACAGGGGGCTTTAATGAGCAGTTCTTC. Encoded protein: CASSPTGTGGFNEQFF. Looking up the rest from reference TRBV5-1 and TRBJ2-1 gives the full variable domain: KAGVTQTPRYLIKTRGQQVTLSCSPISGHRSVSWYQQTPGQGLQFLFEYFSETQRNKGNFPGRFSGRQFSNSRSEMNVSTLELGDSALYLCASSPTGTGGFNEQFFGPGTRLTVL.

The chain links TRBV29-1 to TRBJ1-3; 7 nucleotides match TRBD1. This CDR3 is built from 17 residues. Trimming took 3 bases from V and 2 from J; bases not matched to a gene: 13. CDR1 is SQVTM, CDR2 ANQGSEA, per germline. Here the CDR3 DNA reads TGCAGCGTTGATAGGGCGCCTTCCAGGGGGACTGGAAACACCATATATTTT. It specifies CSVDRAPSRGTGNTIYF. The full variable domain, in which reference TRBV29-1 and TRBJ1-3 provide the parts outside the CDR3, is SAVISQKPSRDICQRGTSLTIQCQVDSQVTMMFWYRQQPGQSLTLIATANQGSEATYESGFVIDKFPISRPNLTFSTLTVSNMSPEDSSIYLCSVDRAPSRGTGNTIYFGEGSWLTVV.

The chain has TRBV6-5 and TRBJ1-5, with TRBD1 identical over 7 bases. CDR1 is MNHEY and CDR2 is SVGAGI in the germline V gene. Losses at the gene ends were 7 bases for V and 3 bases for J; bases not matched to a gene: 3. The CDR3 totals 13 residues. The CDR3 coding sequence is TGTGCCAGCACTCAGGGGGACAATCAGCCCCAGCATTTT. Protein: CASTQGDNQPQHF.

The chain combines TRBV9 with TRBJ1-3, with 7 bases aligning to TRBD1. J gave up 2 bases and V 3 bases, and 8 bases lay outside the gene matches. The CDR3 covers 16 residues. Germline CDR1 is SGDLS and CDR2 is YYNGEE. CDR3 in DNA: TGTGCCAGCAGCGAGGGCGGACAGGCGACTGGAAACACCATATATTTT. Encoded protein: CASSEGGQATGNTIYF.

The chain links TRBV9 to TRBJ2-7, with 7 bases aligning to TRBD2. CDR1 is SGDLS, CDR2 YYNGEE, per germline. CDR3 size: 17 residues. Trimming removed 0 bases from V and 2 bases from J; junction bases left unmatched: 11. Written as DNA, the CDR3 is TGTGCCAGCAGCGTAGGGGAGGGATCGGGGAAAACCTACGAGCAGTACTTC. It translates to CASSVGEGSGKTYEQYF.

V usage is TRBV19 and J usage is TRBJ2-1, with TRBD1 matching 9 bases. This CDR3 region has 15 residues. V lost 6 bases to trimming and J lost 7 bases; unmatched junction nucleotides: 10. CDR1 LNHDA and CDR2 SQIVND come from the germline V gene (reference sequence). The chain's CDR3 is CASRQGAHTLNEQFF. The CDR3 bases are TGTGCCAGTAGACAGGGGGCCCACACATTAAATGAGCAGTTCTTC.

The CDR3 sequence is CASSQVLVQETQYF. The CDR3 nucleotides read TGCGCCAGCAGCCAAGTGCTAGTCCAAGAGACCCAGTACTTC. The chain employs TRBV4-3 and TRBJ2-5; D unresolved. Trimming cost V 1 base and J 1 base, with 7 bases left between them. Germline assignment: CDR1 LGHNA and CDR2 YSLEER. The CDR3 runs to 14 residues.

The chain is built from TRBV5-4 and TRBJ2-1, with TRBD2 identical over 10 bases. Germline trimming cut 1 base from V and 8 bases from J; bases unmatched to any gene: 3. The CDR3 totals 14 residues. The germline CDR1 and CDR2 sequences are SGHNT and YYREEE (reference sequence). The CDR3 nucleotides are TGTGCCAGCAGCTTGACTAGCGGGGAACATGAGCAGTTCTTC. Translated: CASSLTSGEHEQFF.

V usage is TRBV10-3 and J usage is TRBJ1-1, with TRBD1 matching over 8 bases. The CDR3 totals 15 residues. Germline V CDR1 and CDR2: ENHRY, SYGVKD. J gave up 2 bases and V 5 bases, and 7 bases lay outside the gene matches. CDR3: CAISRTGTVNTEAFF. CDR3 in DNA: TGTGCCATCAGTAGGACAGGGACCGTTAACACTGAAGCTTTCTTT.

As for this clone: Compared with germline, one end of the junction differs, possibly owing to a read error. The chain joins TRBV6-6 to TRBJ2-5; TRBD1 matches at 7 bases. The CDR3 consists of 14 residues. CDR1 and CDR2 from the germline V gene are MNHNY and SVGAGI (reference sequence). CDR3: CASSYSKVTDRRHF. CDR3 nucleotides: TGTGCCAGCAGTTACTCGAAGGTAACGGACAGGAGGCACTTC.

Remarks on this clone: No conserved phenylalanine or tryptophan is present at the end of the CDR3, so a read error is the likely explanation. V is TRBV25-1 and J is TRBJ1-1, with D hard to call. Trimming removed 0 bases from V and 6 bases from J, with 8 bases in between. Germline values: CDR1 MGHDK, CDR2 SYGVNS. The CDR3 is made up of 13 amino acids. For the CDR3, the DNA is TGTGCCAGCAGTGAATATATTCAGGCTGAAGCTTTCCTT. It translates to CASSEYIQAEAFL.

The CDR3 region has the DNA TGTGCCTCATCCGGGACAGGGGGCCTTATCTATGGCTACACCTTC. Encoded protein: CASSGTGGLIYGYTF. The V call is TRBV5-6, the J call TRBJ1-2, with 12 bases matching TRBD1. Germline assignment: CDR1 SGHDT and CDR2 YYEEEE. The J segment lost 4 bases and the V segment lost 10 bases, leaving 11 bases of the junction unmatched. The CDR3 totals 15 residues.

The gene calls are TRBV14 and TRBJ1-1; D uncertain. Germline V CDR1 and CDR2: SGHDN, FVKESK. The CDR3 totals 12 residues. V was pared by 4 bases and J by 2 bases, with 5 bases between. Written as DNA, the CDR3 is TGTGCCAGCAGCCCAGTCAACACTGAAGCTTTCTTT. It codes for CASSPVNTEAFF.

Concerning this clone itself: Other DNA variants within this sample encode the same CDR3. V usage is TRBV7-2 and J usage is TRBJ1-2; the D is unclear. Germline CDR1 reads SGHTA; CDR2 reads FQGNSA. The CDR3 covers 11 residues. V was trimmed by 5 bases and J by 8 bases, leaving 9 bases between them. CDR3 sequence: CASSPNWGYTF. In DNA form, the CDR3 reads TGTGCCAGCAGCCCTAACTGGGGCTACACCTTC.